The clone carrying this T cell receptor (beta chain) was recorded a few times. Its antigen is undetermined. The entry originates in a study of cytotoxic CD8 clonotypes in ibrutinib-treated CLL. About the study: Following treatment for a median approximately 12 months, range 6 to 36, response samples were then taken. Among the samples, the mean was roughly 240,000 productive templates and approximately 91,000 productive rearrangements. Whole-study findings and limits: T-cell clonality at baseline went above that of age-matched healthy donors and rose and fell with circulating CD8+ T-cell counts.

Produced via immunoSEQ multiplex PCR; TCRdb's table is partial and in-frame only. The sample shows 42,000 or so clones, roughly two thirds of them seen only once. The CDR3 length is 15 residues. V shed 1 base and J shed 4 bases, with 14 bases lying between them. Germline CDR1 and CDR2: LNHDA and SQIVND (reference sequence). This sequence originates from a human donor with chronic lymphocytic leukemia. The sequencing here drew on PBMCs, taken at disease progression, from a patient treated with ibrutinib. The V gene is TRBV19, the J gene TRBJ2-7; perhaps TRBD2 as D (6 bases). CDR3 nucleotide sequence: TGTGCCAGTAGTATAGGAGGCAGGGCGGGGTACGAGCAGTACTTC. This sequence encodes CASSIGGRAGYEQYF.